This TCR beta chain emerged from a study of T cell responses to AZD1222 COVID-19 vaccine. Study results and caveats: Baseline antibody screening turned up just a handful of seropositive AZD1222 recipients. Without day 14 samples, only post-peak T cell repertoires were studied.

A note on this clone: The antigen remains undetermined.

The germline CDR1 and CDR2 sequences are LNHNV and YYDKDF (reference sequence). This CDR3 comprises 13 residues. V lost 0 bases to trimming and J lost 6 bases, with 9 bases between them. Analysis merged second doses at about 4 or about 12 weeks. Assay used: immunoSEQ multiplex PCR; TCRdb lists only in-frame clones, some missing. Altogether 120,000 or so clones are present, 85% to 90% being singletons, with the ten largest covering around 3%. This material consisted of peripheral blood, taken 28 days after the second AZD1222 dose. This sequence joins TRBV15 and TRBJ2-7, with D possibly matching TRBD1 (5 bases). The origin of this receptor is an adult who received the AZD1222 COVID-19 vaccine. CDR3 amino acids: CATSRDRVPEQYF. The DNA of the CDR3 is TGTGCCACCAGCAGAGACAGGGTTCCCGAGCAGTACTTC.